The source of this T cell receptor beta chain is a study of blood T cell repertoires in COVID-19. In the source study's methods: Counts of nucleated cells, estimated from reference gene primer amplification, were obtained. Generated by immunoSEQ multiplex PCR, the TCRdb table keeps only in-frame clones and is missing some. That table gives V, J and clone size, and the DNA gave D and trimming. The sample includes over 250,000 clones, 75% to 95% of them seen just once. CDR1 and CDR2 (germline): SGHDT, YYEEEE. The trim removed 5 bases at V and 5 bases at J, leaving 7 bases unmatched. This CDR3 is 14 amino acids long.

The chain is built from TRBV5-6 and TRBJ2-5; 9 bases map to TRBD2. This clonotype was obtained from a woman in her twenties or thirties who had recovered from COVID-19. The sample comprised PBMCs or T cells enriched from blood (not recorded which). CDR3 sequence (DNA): TGTGCCAGCAGGCGGACTAGCGTGGGGGAGACCCAGTACTTC. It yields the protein CASRRTSVGETQYF.